These 25 T cell receptor beta chains were all obtained from the same sample, sequenced in a study of shared clonotypes between healthy human individuals (dated by TCRdb to the early 2020s). The method behind the library was the immunoSEQ multiplex PCR assay. Here the immuneACCESS table is served through TCRdb, limited to in-frame sequences with V and J called. Missing clones are a known gap in these copies; in checked studies unresolved V genes cover under half, and the rest lacks a known reason. This sample is represented by about 2.3 million clones; approximately 95% of them were singletons. The leading ten clones occupy 0.39% of the sample. Sequences were obtained from naive CD4+ T cells from PBMCs. This specimen's cell subset or site label, per the study, means: CD45RA+ positively selected. The receptor source for this set is a man between 18 and 29 years old in good health. Some clones in this sample may be carry-over from other donors' samples.

This chain links TRBV30 with TRBJ2-1; TRBD2 might be the D (6 bases). Trimming stripped 2 bases from V and 7 bases from J, with 24 bases between. CDR1 is GTSNPN and CDR2 is SVGIG in the germline V gene (reference sequence). CDR3 length: 17 residues. The CDR3 bases are TGTGCCTGGAGTTGGATGGAGGGACTCTCTCGAGGGAATGAGCAGTTCTTC. Residues: CAWSWMEGLSRGNEQFF. Based on the CDR3 plus reference TRBV30 and TRBJ2-1, the full variable domain is SQTIHQWPATLVQPVGSPLSLECTVEGTSNPNLYWYRQAAGRGLQLLFYSVGIGQISSEVPQNLSASRPQDRQFILSSKKLLLSDSGFYLCAWSWMEGLSRGNEQFFGPGTRLTVL.

The rearrangement joins TRBV5-6 to TRBJ1-2; D is ambiguous. Trimming cost V 0 bases and J 8 bases, with 8 bases left between them. The CDR3 loop spans 12 amino acids. Germline lookup yields CDR1 SGHDT and CDR2 YYEEEE. In DNA form, the CDR3 reads TGTGCCAGCAGCTTGGCGGAGGTGGGCTACACCTTC. Protein product: CASSLAEVGYTF. The variable domain in full, with the rest retrieved from reference TRBV5-6 and TRBJ1-2, is DAGVTQSPTHLIKTRGQQVTLRCSPKSGHDTVSWYQQALGQGPQFIFQYYEEEERQRGNFPDRFSGHQFPNYSSELNVNALLLGDSALYLCASSLAEVGYTFGSGTRLTVV.

The chain carries TRBV5-4 and TRBJ1-2; no clear D gene. CDR1 and CDR2 from the germline V gene are SGHNT and YYREEE (reference sequence). V lost 2 bases, J lost 5 bases, and 16 bases lay in between. The CDR3 consists of 15 residues. In DNA, the CDR3 is TGTGCCAGCAGCTTAGTAGGTGCCGGTTCTTATGGCTACACCTTC. Translation: CASSLVGAGSYGYTF. Combining the CDR3 with reference TRBV5-4 and TRBJ1-2 gives the whole variable domain ETGVTQSPTHLIKTRGQQVTLRCSSQSGHNTVSWYQQALGQGPQFIFQYYREEENGRGNFPPRFSGLQFPNYSSELNVNALELDDSALYLCASSLVGAGSYGYTFGSGTRLTVV.

This clone was seen more than once but under ten times. DNA for the CDR3: TGTGCCAGCAGTTACTCTGGGGCCAACGTCCTGACTTTC. This sequence encodes CASSYSGANVLTF. The chain combines TRBV6-5 with TRBJ2-6, with unresolved D. The ends were cut back, 0 bases at V and 3 bases at J, with 0 bases in the middle. Germline V gene lookup returns CDR1 MNHEY and CDR2 SVGAGI. The CDR3 spans 13 residues.

This rearrangement joins TRBV7-2 to TRBJ2-5, with 9 bases lining up with TRBD2. The germline V gene encodes CDR1 SGHTA and CDR2 FQGNSA. The CDR3 sequence is 15 residues long. Trimming took 5 bases from V and 7 from J; bases not matched to a gene: 11. CDR3 nucleotide sequence: TGTGCCAGCAGCGGCGGGGGGAGGACTAGCGTGACCCAGTACTTC. Its translation is CASSGGGRTSVTQYF.

A remark on this clone: The sample holds other DNA sequences that translate to the same CDR3. The chain combines TRBV27 with TRBJ2-2, with D possibly matching TRBD2 (6 bases). The ends were cut back, 5 bases at V and 7 bases at J, with 23 bases in the middle. Germline-derived CDR1 and CDR2 are MNHEY and SMNVEV (reference sequence). This CDR3 has 17 amino acids. CDR3 amino acids: CASSLLSYRLEIGELFF. CDR3 nucleotides: TGTGCCAGCAGTCTCCTCTCGTACCGACTAGAGATCGGGGAGCTGTTTTTT.

V gene TRBV6-6 combines with J gene TRBJ1-5; TRBD1 might be the D (5 bases). Trimming took off 6 bases at V and 0 bases at J, with 12 bases between the two ends. The CDR3 loop spans 15 amino acids. The V gene's germline CDR1 is MNHNY and CDR2 SVGAGI (reference sequence). Here the CDR3 reads CASSQGRFSNQPQHF. As DNA, the CDR3 is TGTGCCAGCAGCCAGGGACGGTTTAGCAATCAGCCCCAGCATTTT.

The chain combines TRBV18 with TRBJ1-2, with D unresolved. The germline V and J ends were trimmed by 3 bases and 6 bases, with 11 bases remaining between them. Germline lookup yields CDR1 KGHSH and CDR2 LQKENI. This CDR3 is 13 amino acids long. The CDR3 loop is CASSPSDGNGYTF. The CDR3 nucleotides are TGTGCCAGCTCACCCTCAGATGGGAATGGCTACACCTTC.

This chain uses TRBV27 with TRBJ1-6; D unclear. Germline CDR1 is MNHEY and CDR2 is SMNVEV (reference sequence). V was shortened by 5 bases and J by 5 bases, with 13 bases between the two germline ends. The CDR3 spans 15 residues. The CDR3 protein is CASSLRTVNNSPLHF. The DNA for the CDR3 is TGTGCCAGCAGTCTCAGGACGGTTAATAATTCACCCCTCCACTTT.

A note on this clone: In the same sample, other DNA sequences code for this CDR3. The chain employs TRBV10-3 and TRBJ1-5, with 9 bases identical to TRBD1. V shed 6 bases, J shed 5 bases, and the junction held 5 bases outside the gene matches. Germline values: CDR1 ENHRY, CDR2 SYGVKD. The CDR3 extends over 14 amino acids. The CDR3 sequence: CAISSDRGDQPQHF. CDR3 nucleotides: TGTGCCATCAGCTCCGACAGGGGGGATCAGCCCCAGCATTTT.

V is TRBV10-2 and J is TRBJ2-1; D possibly corresponds to TRBD2 (6 bases). The CDR3 extends over 13 amino acids. The germline V gene encodes CDR1 WSHSY and CDR2 SAAADI. Between the trimmed V and J ends, which lost 8 bases and 5 bases, there was a span of 13 bases. The CDR3 loop reads CASEGAGNNEQFF. CDR3 sequence (DNA): TGCGCCAGCGAGGGAGCGGGCAACAATGAGCAGTTCTTC.

This chain joins TRBV14 and TRBJ1-1; D ambiguous. The V gene lost 4 bases and the J gene lost 7 bases, with 7 bases spanning the gap. The CDR3 extends over 11 amino acids. Germline V CDR1 and CDR2: SGHDN, FVKESK. The CDR3 DNA reads TGTGCCAGCAGCCCTTCAAGTGAAGCTTTCTTT. It is translated as CASSPSSEAFF.

This rearrangement joins TRBV21-1 to TRBJ2-7; TRBD1 reflects the table's D call only, with no check against the DNA. TRBV21-1 is listed as a pseudogene. This CDR3 comprises 15 residues. The DNA for the CDR3 is TGTGCCAGCAGCCCCTTTCTTAGGACAGGGGGCGAGCAGTACTTC. This translates into CASSPFLRTGGEQYF.

This CDR3 reads CASSYGTSPYEQYF. The CDR3 DNA follows: TGTGCCAGCAGTTACGGGACTAGTCCCTACGAGCAGTACTTC. The chain couples TRBV6-6 to TRBJ2-7; TRBD2 matches 8 bases. The V gene end was trimmed by 2 bases and the J gene end by 2 bases; junction bases not matched to a gene: 2. Per germline, CDR1 MNHNY and CDR2 SVGAGI (reference sequence). The CDR3 is made up of 14 amino acids.

This clone was counted between two and nine times. Other DNA sequences in the sample encode the same CDR3. J is TRBJ1-1 and V is TRBV28; D not resolved. The ends were cut back, 2 bases at V and 7 bases at J, with 8 bases in the middle. The CDR3 spans 12 residues. Germline V CDR1 and CDR2: MDHEN, SYDVKM. CDR3 nucleotides: TGTGCCAGCAGTTTAACGGGCTTTGAAGCTTTCTTT. Its protein is CASSLTGFEAFF.

V usage is TRBV11-2 and J usage is TRBJ2-7, with 8 bases fitting TRBD1. The CDR3 loop spans 15 amino acids. V lost 3 bases and J lost 6; bases outside the gene matches: 10. Germline values: CDR1 SGHAT, CDR2 FQNNGV. The CDR3 is CASSFAYGQGSEQYF. The CDR3 region has the DNA TGTGCCAGCAGCTTCGCCTATGGACAGGGCAGCGAGCAGTACTTC.

The chain joins TRBV7-2 to TRBJ2-2, with 12 bases matching TRBD2. J was trimmed by 7 bases and V by 3 bases; bases with no gene match: 15. Germline values: CDR1 SGHTA, CDR2 FQGNSA. The CDR3 contains 19 residues. DNA for the CDR3: TGTGCCAGCAGCTTTAATCTAGCGGGAGGGCGTCTGAGCGACGGGGAGCTGTTTTTT. It yields the protein CASSFNLAGGRLSDGELFF.

The chain has TRBV9 and TRBJ1-2; 9 nucleotides align to TRBD1. Germline V gene data show CDR1 as SGDLS and CDR2 as YYNGEE. Trimming at V came to 5 bases and at J to 7 bases, leaving 6 bases not matched to a gene. The length of the CDR3 is 13 residues. The CDR3 is CASSTGGRGGYTF. Written as DNA, the CDR3 is TGTGCCAGCAGTACAGGGGGCAGGGGTGGCTACACCTTC.

The chain links TRBV7-3 to TRBJ2-1; D gene uncertain. The V gene's germline CDR1 is SGHTA and CDR2 FQGTGA. This CDR3 is 14 amino acids long. The V end lost 5 bases, the J end lost 7 bases, and 15 bases lay between the germline ends. This chain's CDR3 is CASSLTVGPNEQFF. The CDR3, as DNA: TGTGCCAGCAGCCTCACTGTCGGGCCGAATGAGCAGTTCTTC.

This clone was seen a handful of times. Other DNA sequences within the sample encode an identical CDR3. This chain links TRBV30 with TRBJ2-6; TRBD1 might be the D (5 bases). Trimming left V 3 bases short and J 2 bases short, with 5 bases between. This CDR3 comprises 13 residues. Germline V gene data show CDR1 as GTSNPN and CDR2 as SVGIG (reference sequence). DNA for the CDR3: TGTGCCTGGAGGACAGCTGGGGCCAACGTCCTGACTTTC. Protein sequence: CAWRTAGANVLTF.

This clone appeared a few times. This chain connects TRBV6-5 to TRBJ1-4, with TRBD1 matching over 12 bases. This CDR3 contains 14 residues. Germline-derived CDR1 and CDR2 are MNHEY and SVGAGI. After removal of 8 bases from V and 8 bases from J, the junction contained 6 bases not matched to a gene. Written as DNA, the CDR3 is TGTGCCAGCGGGGACAGGGGGCGAGGAGAAAAACTGTTTTTT. Amino acid sequence: CASGDRGRGEKLFF.

In regard to this clone: The sample holds other DNA sequences that translate to the same CDR3. This rearrangement joins TRBV9 to TRBJ2-1; D assignment may be TRBD1 or TRBD2 (6 bases each). With 0 bases removed from V and 7 bases from J, the gap between germline ends came to 14 bases. Per germline, CDR1 SGDLS and CDR2 YYNGEE. The CDR3 sequence is 15 residues long. In nucleotides, the CDR3 is TGTGCCAGCAGCGTAGTGAGTGGAGGGGGAAATGAGCAGTTCTTC. This encodes CASSVVSGGGNEQFF.

The rearrangement links TRBV7-9 to TRBJ2-5, with 10 bases matching TRBD1. Per the germline V gene, CDR1 is SEHNR and CDR2 is FQNEAQ (reference sequence). The CDR3 contains 16 residues. V lost 5 bases to trimming and J lost 5 bases; unmatched junction nucleotides: 11. CDR3 sequence reads: CASSPGDRGIRETQYF. The CDR3, as DNA: TGTGCCAGCAGCCCCGGGGACAGGGGAATTCGGGAGACCCAGTACTTC.

V usage is TRBV6-5 and J usage is TRBJ2-3; no firm D call. V lost 6 bases and J 9 bases, leaving 16 bases between the germline ends. Germline CDR1 MNHEY, CDR2 SVGAGI. CDR3 size: 13 residues. The DNA of the CDR3 is TGTGCCAGCAGCCTAGACGGGTCAGGAACGCAGTATTTT. Translated, it gives CASSLDGSGTQYF.

J is TRBJ2-7 and V is TRBV28; 7 bases fit TRBD1. Trimming at V came to 6 bases and at J to 4 bases, leaving 12 bases not matched to a gene. Germline CDR1 and CDR2: MDHEN and SYDVKM. The CDR3 extends over 15 amino acids. CDR3 nucleotides: TGTGCCAGCAGCACTAGGACAGGTGGAGTTTACGAGCAGTACTTC. Its protein product is CASSTRTGGVYEQYF. The entire variable domain, with the rest obtained from reference TRBV28 and TRBJ2-7, is as follows: DVKVTQSSRYLVKRTGEKVFLECVQDMDHENMFWYRQDPGLGLRLIYFSYDVKMKEKGDIPEGYSVSREKKERFSLILESASTNQTSMYLCASSTRTGGVYEQYFGPGTRLTVT.